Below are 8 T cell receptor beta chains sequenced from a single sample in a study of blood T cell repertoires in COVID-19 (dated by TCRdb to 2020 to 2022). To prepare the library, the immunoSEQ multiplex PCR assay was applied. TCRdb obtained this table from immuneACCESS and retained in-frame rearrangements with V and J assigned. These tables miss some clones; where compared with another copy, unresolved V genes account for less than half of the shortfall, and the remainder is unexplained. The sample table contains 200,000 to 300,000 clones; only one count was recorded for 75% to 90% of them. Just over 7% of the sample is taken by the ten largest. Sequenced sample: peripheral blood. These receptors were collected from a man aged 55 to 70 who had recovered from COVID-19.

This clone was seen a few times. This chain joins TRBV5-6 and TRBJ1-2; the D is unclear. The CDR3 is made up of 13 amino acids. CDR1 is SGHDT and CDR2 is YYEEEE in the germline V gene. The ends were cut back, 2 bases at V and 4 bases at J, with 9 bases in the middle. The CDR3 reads CASSLALGYGYTF. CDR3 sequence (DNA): TGTGCCAGCAGCTTAGCCCTTGGCTATGGCTACACCTTC.

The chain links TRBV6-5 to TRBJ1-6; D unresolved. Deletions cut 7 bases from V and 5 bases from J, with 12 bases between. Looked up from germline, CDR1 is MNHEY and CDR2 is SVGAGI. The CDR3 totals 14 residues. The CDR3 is CASNNITHNSPLHF. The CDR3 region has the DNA TGTGCCAGCAATAACATAACGCATAATTCACCCCTCCACTTT.

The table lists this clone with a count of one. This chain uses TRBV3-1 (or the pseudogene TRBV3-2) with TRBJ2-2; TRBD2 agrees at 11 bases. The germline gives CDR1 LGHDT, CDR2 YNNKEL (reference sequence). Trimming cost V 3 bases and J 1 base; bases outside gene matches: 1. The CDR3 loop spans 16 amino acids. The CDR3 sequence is CASSQGTSGNTGELFF. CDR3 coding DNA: TGTGCCAGCAGCCAGGGGACTAGCGGGAACACCGGGGAGCTGTTTTTT.

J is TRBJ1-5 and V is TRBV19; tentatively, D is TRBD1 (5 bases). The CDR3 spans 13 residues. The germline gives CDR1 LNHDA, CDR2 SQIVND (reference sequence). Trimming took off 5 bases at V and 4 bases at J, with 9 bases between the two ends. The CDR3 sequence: CASSVNRNQPQHF. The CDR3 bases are TGTGCCAGTAGTGTAAACAGGAATCAGCCCCAGCATTTT.

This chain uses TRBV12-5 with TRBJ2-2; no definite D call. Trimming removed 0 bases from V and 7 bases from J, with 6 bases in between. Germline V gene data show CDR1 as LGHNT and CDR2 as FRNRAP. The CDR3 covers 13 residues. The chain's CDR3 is CASGLVGGGELFF. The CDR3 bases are TGTGCTAGTGGTTTGGTCGGTGGCGGGGAGCTGTTTTTT.

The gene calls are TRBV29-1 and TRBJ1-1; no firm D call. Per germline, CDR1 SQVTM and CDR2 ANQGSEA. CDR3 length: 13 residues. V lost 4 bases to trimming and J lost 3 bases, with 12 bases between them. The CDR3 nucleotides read TGCAGCGTTGTACGGTCAGAGGACACTGAAGCTTTCTTT. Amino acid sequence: CSVVRSEDTEAFF.

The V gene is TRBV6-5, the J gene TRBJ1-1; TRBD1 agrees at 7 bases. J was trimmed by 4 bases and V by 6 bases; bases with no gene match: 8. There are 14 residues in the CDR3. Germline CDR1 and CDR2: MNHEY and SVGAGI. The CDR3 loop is CASSKGGETTEAFF. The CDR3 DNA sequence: TGTGCCAGCAGCAAAGGGGGCGAGACCACTGAAGCTTTCTTT.

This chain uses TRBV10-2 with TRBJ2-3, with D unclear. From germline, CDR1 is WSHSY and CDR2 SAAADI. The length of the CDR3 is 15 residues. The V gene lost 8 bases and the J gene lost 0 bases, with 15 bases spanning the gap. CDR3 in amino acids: CASRSTPLSTDTQYF. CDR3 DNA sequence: TGCGCCAGCCGATCGACTCCGCTAAGCACAGATACGCAGTATTTT.